What follows are 8 T cell receptor beta chains derived from one specimen sequenced in a study of early T cells in non-severe SARS-CoV-2 infection. TCRdb reprocessed the 5' RACE reads via MiXCR and lists one record per CDR3 protein. Of roughly 56,000 distinct CDR3 sequences in the sample, 10% were seen once. The source material was whole blood. The receptors come from an adult who was a healthcare worker with PCR-confirmed SARS-CoV-2 infection or an uninfected control (not recorded which).

The V call is TRBV15, the J call TRBJ2-7, with 11 bases matching TRBD2. V trimming: 0 bases; J trimming: 0 bases; junction bases outside the gene matches: 7. Germline V lookup: CDR1 LNHNV, CDR2 YYDKDF (reference sequence). The CDR3 spans 18 residues. The CDR3 loop is CATSRDLLTSGNSYEQYF. In DNA form, the CDR3 reads TGTGCCACCAGCAGAGATCTTTTGACTAGCGGGAACTCCTACGAGCAGTACTTC.

In nucleotides, the CDR3 is TGTGCCATCAACGGAGCGGGGGCAACAGATACGCAGTATTTT. Translation gives CAINGAGATDTQYF. This chain links TRBV10-3 with TRBJ2-3, with 8 bases that match TRBD2. The CDR3 covers 14 residues. The germline CDR1 and CDR2 sequences are ENHRY and SYGVKD. The V gene end was trimmed by 7 bases and the J gene end by 3 bases; junction bases not matched to a gene: 6.

The chain links TRBV4-2 to TRBJ1-6, with D perhaps TRBD1 (6 bases). The CDR3 totals 16 residues. In germline, CDR1 is LGHNA, CDR2 YNFKEQ. Trimming stripped 4 bases from V and 14 bases from J, with 24 bases between. CDR3 sequence reads: CASSLRTVQSTVALHF. CDR3 coding DNA: TGTGCCAGCAGCCTTCGGACAGTTCAAAGTACAGTCGCCCTCCACTTT.

The sample holds many counts of this clonotype. V is TRBV6-2 or TRBV6-3 and J is TRBJ2-3; TRBD2 matches at 11 bases. The CDR3 sequence is 15 residues long. The J segment lost 3 bases and the V segment lost 7 bases, leaving 6 bases of the junction unmatched. The germline gives CDR1 MNHEY, CDR2 SVGEGT. The CDR3 sequence: CASTLAGVFTDTQYF. For the CDR3, the DNA is TGTGCCAGCACACTAGCGGGAGTGTTTACAGATACGCAGTATTTT.

This clonotype was detected many times. This rearrangement joins TRBV9 to TRBJ2-7; D might be TRBD2 (6 bases). The germline V and J ends were trimmed by 4 bases and 2 bases, with 13 bases remaining between them. CDR1 is SGDLS and CDR2 is YYNGEE in the germline V gene. The CDR3 is 14 residues long. CDR3 sequence reads: CASSPRWGAYEQYF. The CDR3 DNA reads TGTGCCAGCAGCCCTCGGTGGGGGGCCTACGAGCAGTACTTC.

This clonotype was counted ten times or more. This chain connects TRBV14 to TRBJ1-1, with D uncertain. V was cut by 0 bases and J by 0 bases, with 11 bases left in between. Germline-derived CDR1 and CDR2 are SGHDN and FVKESK. The CDR3 loop spans 16 amino acids. CDR3 amino acids: CASSQEGRGLNTEAFF. In DNA form, the CDR3 reads TGTGCCAGCAGCCAAGAAGGCCGAGGGCTGAACACTGAAGCTTTCTTT.

This rearrangement joins TRBV20-1 to TRBJ2-2, with D perhaps TRBD2 (6 bases). V lost 6 bases to trimming and J lost 0 bases, with 17 bases between them. Germline loops: CDR1 DFQATT, CDR2 SNEGSKA (reference sequence). This CDR3 spans 16 amino acids. The CDR3 sequence: CSAPGVSGSNTGELFF. The CDR3 nucleotides read TGCAGTGCCCCTGGGGTCAGCGGGTCGAACACCGGGGAGCTGTTTTTT.

This clonotype turned up a few times. The rearrangement uses TRBV6-6 and TRBJ2-7, with D possibly matching TRBD2 (5 bases). Per germline, CDR1 MNHNY and CDR2 SVGAGI (reference sequence). V gave up 8 bases and J gave up 1 base, with 15 bases separating them. The CDR3 spans 14 residues. As DNA, the CDR3 is TGTGCCAGCTCCGACCGCGAGGGTTCCTACGAGCAGTACTTC. Translation gives CASSDREGSYEQYF.